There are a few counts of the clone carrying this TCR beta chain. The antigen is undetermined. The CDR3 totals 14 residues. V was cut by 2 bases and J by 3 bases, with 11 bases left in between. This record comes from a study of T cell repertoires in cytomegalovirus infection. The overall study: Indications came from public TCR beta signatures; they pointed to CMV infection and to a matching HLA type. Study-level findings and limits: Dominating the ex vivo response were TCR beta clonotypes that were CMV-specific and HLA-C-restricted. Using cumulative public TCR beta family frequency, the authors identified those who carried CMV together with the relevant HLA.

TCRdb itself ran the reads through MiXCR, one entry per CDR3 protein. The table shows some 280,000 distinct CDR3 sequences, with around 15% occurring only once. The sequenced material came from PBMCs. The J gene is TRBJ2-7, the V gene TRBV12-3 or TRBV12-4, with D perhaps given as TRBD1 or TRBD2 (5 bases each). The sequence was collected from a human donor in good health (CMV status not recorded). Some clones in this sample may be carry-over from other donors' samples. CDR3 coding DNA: TGTGCCAGCAGTTTATGGGGGAACAGCTACGAGCAGTACTTC. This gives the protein CASSLWGNSYEQYF.